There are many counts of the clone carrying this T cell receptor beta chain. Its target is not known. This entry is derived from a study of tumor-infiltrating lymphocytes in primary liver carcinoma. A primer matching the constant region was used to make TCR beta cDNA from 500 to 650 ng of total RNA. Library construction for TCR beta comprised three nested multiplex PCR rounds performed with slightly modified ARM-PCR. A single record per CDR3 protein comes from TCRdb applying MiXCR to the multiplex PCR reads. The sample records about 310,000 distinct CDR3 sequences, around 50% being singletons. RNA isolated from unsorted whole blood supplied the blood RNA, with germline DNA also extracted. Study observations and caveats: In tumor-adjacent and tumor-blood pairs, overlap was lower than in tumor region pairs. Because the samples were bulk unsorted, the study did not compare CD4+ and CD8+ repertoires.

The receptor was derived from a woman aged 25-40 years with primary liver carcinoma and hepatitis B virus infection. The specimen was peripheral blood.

The CDR3, as DNA: TGTGCCAGCAGCTTAGGTCTAGCGTTCAGCTCCTACAATGAGCAGTTCTTC. It codes for CASSLGLAFSSYNEQFF. The rearrangement joins TRBV11-3 to TRBJ2-1; D might be TRBD2 (6 bases). The CDR3 has 17 amino acids. Germline V gene lookup returns CDR1 SGHNT and CDR2 YENEEA. Trimming stripped 1 base from V and 0 bases from J, with 13 bases between.